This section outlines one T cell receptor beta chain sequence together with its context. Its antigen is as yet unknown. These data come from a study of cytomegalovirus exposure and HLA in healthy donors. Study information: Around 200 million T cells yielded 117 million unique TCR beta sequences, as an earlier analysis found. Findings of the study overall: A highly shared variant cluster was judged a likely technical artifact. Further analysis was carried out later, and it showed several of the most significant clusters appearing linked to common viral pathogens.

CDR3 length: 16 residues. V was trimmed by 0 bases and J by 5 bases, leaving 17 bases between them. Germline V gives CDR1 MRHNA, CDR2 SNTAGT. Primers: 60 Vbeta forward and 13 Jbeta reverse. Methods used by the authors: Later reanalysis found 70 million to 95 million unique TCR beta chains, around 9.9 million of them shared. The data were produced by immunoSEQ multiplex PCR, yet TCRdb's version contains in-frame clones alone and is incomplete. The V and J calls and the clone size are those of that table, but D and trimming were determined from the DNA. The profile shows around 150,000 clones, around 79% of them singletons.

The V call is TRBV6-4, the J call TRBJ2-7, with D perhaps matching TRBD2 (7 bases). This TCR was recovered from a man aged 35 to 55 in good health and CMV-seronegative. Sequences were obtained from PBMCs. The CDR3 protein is CASSDSPGGRDNEQYF. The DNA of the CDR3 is TGTGCCAGCAGTGACTCTCCGGGGGGCAGGGACAACGAGCAGTACTTC.